The 26 T cell receptor beta chains given below trace back to one sample, sequenced in a study of T cells in Graves' hyperthyroidism and ophthalmopathy (dated by TCRdb to between 2018 and 2021). The library was prepared using multiplex PCR. The reads were generated on an Illumina HiSeq 2000. Amplification of TCR beta CDR3 regions was carried out from RNA transcripts. The first round of RT-PCR for the TCR CDR3 was performed with the HTBI primer set and the Qiagen OneStep RT-PCR kit. TCRdb redid the processing of the public reads, applying fastp at Q25 and MiXCR, and retained in-frame beta chains. All rows with the same CDR3 protein become a single entry with the most common DNA and genes. This sample has around 500,000 distinct CDR3 sequences in its table, and approximately 15% of those were observed once. 15% to 20% of the sample belongs to the ten largest clones. Specimen: blood. The receptors were gathered from a woman younger than 35 with Graves' hyperthyroidism.

This clonotype has only a few counts. This chain links TRBV4-1 with TRBJ1-4; possibly TRBD1 for D (5 bases). Germline CDR1 is MGHRA and CDR2 is YSYEKL. V lost 1 base and J lost 4, with 10 bases in between. The CDR3 has 15 amino acids. CDR3 residues: CASSQVRGFNEKLFF. The CDR3 nucleotides are TGCGCCAGCAGCCAAGTCCGGGGCTTTAATGAAAAACTGTTTTTT.

This clonotype was picked up many times. This chain uses TRBV20-1 with TRBJ1-6, with D possibly TRBD1 on 5 matching bases. V was pared by 1 base and J by 5 bases, with 9 bases between. Germline values: CDR1 DFQATT, CDR2 SNEGSKA (reference sequence). The CDR3 runs 14 residues. This CDR3 is CSARGGFNNSPLHF. DNA of the CDR3: TGCAGTGCTAGAGGGGGCTTTAATAATTCACCCCTCCACTTT.

This clonotype was seen at least ten times. The chain employs TRBV9 and TRBJ2-5; TRBD2 agrees at 9 bases. V gave up 4 bases and J gave up 3 bases; unmatched junction bases: 4. Per germline, CDR1 SGDLS and CDR2 YYNGEE. The CDR3 runs 14 residues. The CDR3 DNA reads as TGTGCCAGCAGCTTTAGACTAGCGGAAGAGACCCAGTACTTC. It translates to CASSFRLAEETQYF.

Many counts were recorded for this clonotype. The CDR3 is CASSQGPGQGANEQFF. The CDR3 DNA reads as TGTGCCAGCAGCCAAGGCCCGGGACAGGGGGCGAATGAGCAGTTCTTC. The chain has TRBV3-1 and TRBJ2-1, with 12 bases identical to TRBD1. V was clipped by 1 base and J by 7 bases; unmatched bases: 5. The V gene's germline CDR1 is LGHDT and CDR2 YNNKEL (reference sequence). The CDR3 contains 16 residues.

This clonotype was detected many times. The chain recombines TRBV7-3 with TRBJ2-5; D might be TRBD2 (5 bases). Trimming took off 4 bases at V and 9 bases at J, with 18 bases between the two ends. The CDR3 covers 14 residues. CDR1 is SGHTA and CDR2 is FQGTGA in the germline V gene. The CDR3 here is CASSYFGSGGSQYF. For the CDR3, the DNA is TGTGCCAGCAGCTACTTCGGATCGGGCGGGTCCCAGTACTTC.

This clonotype was observed many times. The chain uses TRBV11-2 and TRBJ2-3; no reliable D call. CDR3 length: 17 amino acids. Between the trimmed V and J ends, which lost 0 bases and 0 bases, there was a span of 13 bases. The germline V gene has CDR1 SGHAT and CDR2 FQNNGV. The CDR3 sequence: CASSLDRHQSSTDTQYF. CDR3 in DNA: TGTGCCAGCAGCTTAGATCGGCACCAGAGCAGCACAGATACGCAGTATTTT.

At least ten counts were recorded for this clonotype. The chain recombines TRBV6-2 or TRBV6-3 with TRBJ2-7, with TRBD1 identical over 8 bases. Germline V gene sequence: CDR1 MNHEY, CDR2 SVGEGT. The CDR3 is 12 residues long. The V and J ends lost 10 bases and 6 bases, in that order; junction bases with no gene match: 8. The CDR3 bases are TGTGCCACCGGACAGGGATCGGGCGAGCAGTACTTC. Translation gives CATGQGSGEQYF.

This clonotype was picked up many times. This sequence joins TRBV10-3 and TRBJ2-6; maybe TRBD1 (6 bases). The CDR3 sequence is 17 residues long. The V gene's germline CDR1 is ENHRY and CDR2 SYGVKD. V lost 0 bases and J lost 1, with 10 bases in between. The CDR3 spells CAISESAGTSGANVLTF. The CDR3 DNA sequence: TGTGCCATCAGTGAGTCTGCCGGGACATCTGGGGCCAACGTCCTGACTTTC.

This CDR3 reads CSARDVDTDTQYF. The CDR3 DNA is TGCAGTGCTAGAGATGTAGACACAGATACGCAGTATTTT. J is TRBJ2-3 and V is TRBV20-1; D is ambiguous. V shed 0 bases and J shed 2 bases, with 6 bases lying between them. The V gene's germline CDR1 is DFQATT and CDR2 SNEGSKA (reference sequence). The CDR3 has 13 residues.

This clonotype was counted only a few times. V and J are TRBV30 and TRBJ1-5; tentative D call: TRBD1 (6 bases). The CDR3 runs to 14 residues. CDR1 GTSNPN and CDR2 SVGIG come from the germline V gene (reference sequence). Between the trimmed V and J ends, which lost 1 base and 2 bases, there was a span of 9 bases. In DNA form, the CDR3 reads TGTGCCTGGAGTGCGGACAGTGGCAATCAGCCCCAGCATTTT. Its translation is CAWSADSGNQPQHF.

This chain uses TRBV4-1 with TRBJ2-7, with 8 bases lining up with TRBD2. Trimming cost V 4 bases and J 2 bases; bases outside gene matches: 10. The CDR3 has 16 residues. The V gene's germline CDR1 is MGHRA and CDR2 YSYEKL. The CDR3, as DNA: TGCGCCAGCAGCCCGTCGGGGCGGGGGGCTGCCTACGAGCAGTACTTC. Protein sequence: CASSPSGRGAAYEQYF.

The table lists this clonotype with many counts. V and J are TRBV7-3 and TRBJ2-1, with D possibly being TRBD1 (5 bases). V lost 5 bases to trimming and J lost 2 bases, with 10 bases between them. Germline V gene data show CDR1 as SGHTA and CDR2 as FQGTGA. The CDR3 has 14 amino acids. The CDR3 DNA follows: TGTGCCAGCAGCCGCGACAGAACCTACAATGAGCAGTTCTTC. This encodes CASSRDRTYNEQFF.

This clonotype was detected many times. The chain links TRBV11-3 to TRBJ2-7, with 8 bases matching TRBD1. From germline, CDR1 is SGHNT and CDR2 YENEEA. Losses at the gene ends were 4 bases for V and 1 base for J; bases not matched to a gene: 9. This CDR3 comprises 16 residues. CDR3 bases: TGTGCCAGCAGCTGGGGTGGGACAGGCCCATCCTACGAGCAGTACTTC. Amino acid sequence: CASSWGGTGPSYEQYF.

This clonotype was observed many times. The V call is TRBV3-1, the J call TRBJ2-7, with TRBD1 matching over 7 bases. This CDR3 is 14 amino acids long. After removal of 4 bases from V and 3 bases from J, the junction contained 6 bases not matched to a gene. Looked up from germline, CDR1 is LGHDT and CDR2 is YNNKEL (reference sequence). The CDR3 region is CASSPSGGHYEQYF. CDR3 nucleotide sequence: TGTGCCAGCAGCCCCTCAGGGGGACACTACGAGCAGTACTTC.

The chain employs TRBV20-1 and TRBJ2-4; a weak D match, TRBD1 (6 bases). The CDR3 sequence is 12 residues long. V gave up 5 bases and J gave up 4 bases, with 9 bases separating them. Germline V gene data show CDR1 as DFQATT and CDR2 as SNEGSKA (reference sequence). CDR3 DNA: TGCAGTGCTCCCGACAGGAAAAACATTCAGTACTTC. Protein: CSAPDRKNIQYF.

This clonotype was detected many times. This sequence joins TRBV3-1 and TRBJ2-1; D is uncertain. CDR3 length: 13 residues. The V gene lost 3 bases and the J gene lost 8 bases, with 11 bases spanning the gap. The germline V gene encodes CDR1 LGHDT and CDR2 YNNKEL (reference sequence). The CDR3 protein is CASSQSRWDEQFF. The CDR3, as DNA: TGTGCCAGCAGCCAGTCTCGGTGGGATGAGCAGTTCTTC.

This clonotype occurred many times. The chain uses TRBV3-1 and TRBJ2-7; D perhaps matches TRBD2 (5 bases). CDR3 length equals 13 residues. V was trimmed by 7 bases and J by 3 bases, leaving 13 bases between them. Germline CDR1 is LGHDT and CDR2 is YNNKEL (reference sequence). CDR3 DNA: TGTGCCAGCATAGGAGGTGAGGGCTACGAGCAGTACTTC. It encodes CASIGGEGYEQYF.

This clonotype was counted ten times or more. The V and J genes are TRBV4-1 and TRBJ2-2, with 15 bases aligning to TRBD2. The V gene's germline CDR1 is MGHRA and CDR2 YSYEKL. V shed 4 bases and J 2 bases; nucleotides not matched to a gene: 8. This CDR3 has 19 residues. The CDR3, as DNA: TGCGCCAGCAGCCGCAGAGGACTAGCGGGAGGGCTAAACACCGGGGAGCTGTTTTTT. Encoded protein: CASSRRGLAGGLNTGELFF.

This clonotype was seen at least ten times. The chain couples TRBV27 to TRBJ2-7; no clear D gene. In germline, CDR1 is MNHEY, CDR2 SMNVEV (reference sequence). The V gene lost 5 bases and the J gene lost 1 base, with 12 bases spanning the gap. The CDR3 covers 14 residues. CDR3 in amino acids: CASSIPGSSYEQYF. CDR3 nucleotides: TGTGCCAGCAGTATACCGGGTAGTTCCTACGAGCAGTACTTC.

V and J are TRBV5-1 and TRBJ2-1, with 13 bases aligning to TRBD2. Looked up from germline, CDR1 is SGHRS and CDR2 is YFSETQ. The CDR3 sequence is 19 residues long. Trimming removed 0 bases from V and 1 base from J; junction bases left unmatched: 7. CDR3 sequence: CASSLVRTSGSWSYNEQFF. The CDR3 DNA sequence: TGCGCCAGCAGCTTGGTACGGACTAGCGGGAGTTGGTCCTACAATGAGCAGTTCTTC.

This clonotype showed up many times. The rearrangement joins TRBV27 to TRBJ1-1; 8 bases line up with TRBD1. Losses at the gene ends were 7 bases for V and 1 base for J; bases not matched to a gene: 8. This CDR3 spans 15 amino acids. Germline CDR1 and CDR2: MNHEY and SMNVEV (reference sequence). CDR3 in DNA: TGTGCCAGCATTCAGGGGGCGCGGGGGAACACTGAAGCTTTCTTT. Amino acid sequence: CASIQGARGNTEAFF.

This clonotype was recorded at least ten times. The genes are TRBV27 and TRBJ2-2, with D tentatively TRBD2 (5 bases). The CDR3 runs to 14 residues. Germline loops: CDR1 MNHEY, CDR2 SMNVEV (reference sequence). The V end was cut by 6 bases, the J end by 3 bases, with 11 bases between. The DNA of the CDR3 is TGTGCCAGCAGCTGGGGAGCTGACACCGGGGAGCTGTTTTTT. It is translated as CASSWGADTGELFF.

The V call is TRBV6-5, the J call TRBJ1-2; tentatively, D is TRBD1 (6 bases). This CDR3 region has 15 residues. The V end lost 2 bases, the J end lost 6 bases, and 16 bases lay between the germline ends. Germline CDR1 is MNHEY and CDR2 is SVGAGI. The CDR3 nucleotides read TGTGCCAGCAGTTACGGTCCCGCAGGGGAGCATGGCTACACCTTC. This translates into CASSYGPAGEHGYTF.

This clonotype was seen ten or more times. The rearrangement links TRBV18 to TRBJ2-7; 13 nucleotides match TRBD2. Germline lookup yields CDR1 KGHSH and CDR2 LQKENI. This CDR3 region has 17 residues. V shed 1 base and J 2 bases; nucleotides not matched to a gene: 5. The CDR3 region has the DNA TGTGCCAGCTCACCACGTGGACTAGCGGGAGAACCCTACGAGCAGTACGTC. As protein: CASSPRGLAGEPYEQYV.

This rearrangement joins TRBV29-1 to TRBJ1-1; the D gene is possibly TRBD1 (5 bases). The germline V and J ends were trimmed by 7 bases and 1 base, with 13 bases remaining between them. The CDR3 runs 13 residues. The germline V gene encodes CDR1 SQVTM and CDR2 ANQGSEA. CDR3 residues: CSATRQQNTEAFF. CDR3 coding DNA: TGCAGCGCGACCCGACAGCAGAACACTGAAGCTTTCTTT.

A note on this clonotype: The junction shows a germline mismatch at one end, possibly a read error. The V call is TRBV7-8, the J call TRBJ2-5, with a possible D match to TRBD2 (5 bases). This CDR3 has 12 amino acids. Germline V lookup: CDR1 SGHVS, CDR2 FQNEAQ. CDR3 protein: CASSLGGETQCF. CDR3 nucleotide sequence: TGTGCCAGCAGCTTAGGGGGAGAGACCCAGTGCTTC.